This is a list of T cell receptor beta chains from one sample in a study of blood T cell repertoires in COVID-19. The protocol was immunoSEQ multiplex PCR, while the TCRdb copy is restricted to in-frame clones and leaves out a portion. The sample yields roughly 230,000 clones, approximately 81% seen once. Sequenced input: peripheral blood. These receptors all stem from a man aged 40-49 years with acute or convalescent COVID-19. Both conserved end residues are part of each CDR3. Each record gives: D gene, clone size, V gene, J gene, CDR3 length, CDR3 protein, CDR3 DNA. The D gene is left open where the match is weak. Expanded clones are given a class, and other clones once, few, many or no size at all.

NA	NA	TRBV28	TRBJ1-3	13	CASSPGRANTIYF	TGTGCCAGCAGTCCGGGAAGGGCAAACACCATATATTTT
NA	NA	TRBV19	TRBJ1-6	13	CASSIWENSPLHF	TGTGCCAGTAGTATTTGGGAGAATTCACCCCTCCACTTT
NA	NA	TRBV6-6	TRBJ1-6	16	CASTPRAFSYNSPLHF	TGTGCCAGCACTCCCAGGGCTTTTTCATATAATTCACCCCTCCACTTT
NA	NA	TRBV7-2	TRBJ2-5	15	CASSPVRGIQETQYF	TGTGCCAGCAGCCCCGTGAGGGGGATCCAAGAGACCCAGTACTTC
NA	NA	TRBV28	TRBJ1-2	15	CASSSVLGALYGYTF	TGTGCCAGCAGTTCGGTCTTGGGGGCCCTCTATGGCTACACCTTC
NA	few	TRBV19	TRBJ1-5	15	CASTWGGGGNQPQHF	TGTGCCAGTACGTGGGGTGGGGGCGGCAATCAGCCCCAGCATTTT
TRBD1	once	TRBV3-1/TRBV3-2	TRBJ2-4	17	CASSQGTGGAAKNIQYF	TGTGCCAGCAGCCAAGGGACAGGGGGCGCAGCCAAAAACATTCAGTACTTC
NA	NA	TRBV30	TRBJ1-6	15	CAWSVGTVRNSPLHF	TGTGCCTGGAGTGTAGGTACGGTGCGGAATTCACCCCTCCACTTT
TRBD1	few	TRBV7-8	TRBJ2-3	15	CASSLDRGVEDTQYF	TGTGCCAGCAGCTTGGACAGGGGAGTGGAAGATACGCAGTATTTT
NA	NA	TRBV24-1	TRBJ1-5	13	CATSDNSWQPQHF	TGTGCCACCAGTGATAACAGTTGGCAGCCCCAGCATTTT
NA	once	TRBV15	TRBJ1-2	16	CATSRDEAVPTYGYTF	TGTGCCACCAGCAGAGATGAGGCAGTTCCGACCTATGGCTACACCTTC
NA	many	TRBV3-1/TRBV3-2	TRBJ1-1	16	CASSQVDSGMNTEAFF	TGTGCCAGCAGCCAAGTCGATTCGGGAATGAACACTGAAGCTTTCTTT
TRBD2	NA	TRBV18	TRBJ2-4	20	CASSPLIPSGAYLAKNIQYF	TGTGCCAGCTCACCTCTAATTCCTAGCGGGGCTTATTTAGCCAAAAACATTCAGTACTTC
NA	once	TRBV3-1/TRBV3-2	TRBJ1-1	13	CASSHNLASEAFF	TGTGCCAGCAGCCACAACCTGGCCTCTGAAGCTTTCTTT
NA	NA	TRBV24-1	TRBJ2-3	13	CATSDWGVGTQYF	TGTGCCACCAGTGATTGGGGAGTGGGTACGCAGTATTTT
NA	NA	TRBV23-1	TRBJ2-3	13	CARQSYLTDTQYF	TGCGCCAGACAGTCGTACCTCACAGATACGCAGTATTTT
NA	NA	TRBV12-3/TRBV12-4	TRBJ1-4	11	CASSPGFRLFF	TGTGCCAGCAGTCCAGGGTTTAGGCTGTTTTTT
NA	NA	TRBV6-6	TRBJ1-1	14	CASSQDRKNTEAFF	TGTGCCAGCAGTCAAGACAGAAAAAACACTGAAGCTTTCTTT
TRBD1	once	TRBV23-1	TRBJ2-2	17	CASSQSRGTGRTGELFF	TGCGCCAGCAGTCAATCGCGGGGGACAGGGAGGACCGGGGAGCTGTTTTTT
NA	NA	TRBV28	TRBJ1-1	11	CAIKGDTEAFF	TGTGCTATAAAGGGGGACACTGAAGCTTTCTTT
NA	NA	TRBV2	TRBJ1-2	13	CASSEVRGNGYTF	TGTGCCAGCAGTGAAGTCAGGGGTAATGGCTACACCTTC
NA	NA	TRBV19	TRBJ2-7	14	CASSTGDTSYEQYF	TGTGCCAGTAGCACAGGCGACACCTCCTACGAGCAGTACTTC
NA	NA	TRBV28	TRBJ1-5	10	CASSRGAQHF	TGTGCCAGCAGTCGAGGAGCCCAGCATTTT
NA	NA	TRBV9	TRBJ1-5	13	CASSVDTSQPQHF	TGTGCCAGCAGCGTAGATACGAGTCAGCCCCAGCATTTT
TRBD1	NA	TRBV5-4	TRBJ1-1	18	CASSLGPGQGRVYTEAFF	TGTGCCAGCAGCTTGGGGCCAGGACAGGGGAGGGTGTACACTGAAGCTTTCTTT
NA	NA	TRBV6-5	TRBJ1-5	15	CASSYSSQGRQPQHF	TGTGCCAGCAGTTACTCGAGTCAGGGGCGGCAGCCCCAGCATTTT
TRBD2	NA	TRBV19	TRBJ2-1	18	CASSISSGGAVAYNEQFF	TGTGCCAGTAGTATTTCTAGCGGGGGGGCCGTCGCCTACAATGAGCAGTTCTTC
TRBD1	NA	TRBV18	TRBJ2-7	16	CASSPPSGQGRNEQYF	TGTGCCAGCTCACCACCGTCAGGACAGGGTCGGAACGAGCAGTACTTC
TRBD1	NA	TRBV19	TRBJ2-2	14	CASSLGQGSGELFF	TGTGCCAGTAGTCTGGGACAGGGTTCCGGGGAGCTGTTTTTT
TRBD1	NA	TRBV9	TRBJ2-7	16	CASSVGNQGATYEQYF	TGTGCCAGCAGCGTAGGAAATCAGGGGGCGACTTACGAGCAGTACTTC
TRBD1	NA	TRBV27	TRBJ2-7	15	CATPFRGDRTYEQYF	TGTGCCACTCCCTTCCGAGGGGACAGGACCTACGAGCAGTACTTC
NA	NA	TRBV27	TRBJ1-5	15	CASSSEAGLNQPQHF	TGTGCCAGCAGTTCAGAGGCAGGACTTAATCAGCCCCAGCATTTT
NA	NA	TRBV6-5	TRBJ1-5	15	CASSSYGERNQPQHF	TGTGCCAGCAGTTCATATGGGGAGCGCAATCAGCCCCAGCATTTT
NA	NA	TRBV2	TRBJ2-7	13	CASSDPGSREQYF	TGTGCCAGCAGTGACCCGGGTTCCCGCGAGCAGTACTTC
TRBD1	NA	TRBV3-1/TRBV3-2	TRBJ1-5	14	CASSPDRANQPQHF	TGTGCCAGCAGCCCGGACAGGGCCAATCAGCCCCAGCATTTT
NA	NA	TRBV21-1	TRBJ1-5	13	CASSRQGDQPQHF	TGTGCCAGCAGCCGACAGGGAGATCAGCCCCAGCATTTT
TRBD1	NA	TRBV7-7	TRBJ2-2	13	CASSLDRGGELFF	TGTGCCAGCAGCTTAGACAGGGGAGGGGAGCTGTTTTTT
NA	NA	TRBV7-9	TRBJ2-5	14	CASSFRTEKETQYF	TGTGCCAGCAGCTTTAGGACTGAAAAAGAGACCCAGTACTTC
NA	NA	TRBV28	TRBJ1-5	15	CASRTDSDSNQPQHF	TGTGCCAGCAGAACCGACAGTGATAGCAATCAGCCCCAGCATTTT
NA	NA	TRBV9	TRBJ2-5	12	CASKGLGETQYF	TGTGCCAGCAAGGGGCTCGGGGAGACCCAGTACTTC
NA	NA	TRBV28	TRBJ1-4	13	CASLRDFNEKLFF	TGTGCCAGCTTACGGGACTTTAATGAAAAACTGTTTTTT
NA	once	TRBV27	TRBJ1-2	15	CASSLGHPLNYGYTF	TGTGCCAGCAGTTTAGGACATCCTCTTAACTATGGCTACACCTTC
TRBD1	NA	TRBV5-6	TRBJ2-2	14	CASQTGKNTGELFF	TGTGCCAGCCAGACAGGGAAGAACACCGGGGAGCTGTTTTTT
NA	NA	TRBV19	TRBJ1-6	14	CATREDAQESPLHF	TGTGCCACCCGGGAGGACGCCCAGGAATCACCCCTCCACTTT
NA	NA	TRBV7-2	TRBJ1-1	15	CASRGATPANTEAFF	TGTGCCAGCAGAGGGGCGACCCCCGCGAACACTGAAGCTTTCTTT
TRBD1	NA	TRBV12-3/TRBV12-4	TRBJ2-7	13	CATGTAPSYEQYF	TGTGCCACAGGGACAGCTCCCTCCTACGAGCAGTACTTC
NA	few	TRBV5-1	TRBJ1-6	15	CASSLAAGENSPLHF	TGCGCCAGCAGCTTGGCGGCAGGGGAAAATTCACCCCTCCACTTT
NA	NA	TRBV4-2	TRBJ1-2	14	CASSQDGQKYGYTF	TGTGCCAGCAGCCAAGACGGACAGAAATATGGCTACACCTTC
NA	NA	TRBV5-4	TRBJ2-6	15	CASSLEPSGANVLTF	TGTGCCAGCAGCTTGGAGCCGTCTGGGGCCAACGTCCTGACTTTC
NA	NA	TRBV5-4	TRBJ1-1	14	CASSSQVSNTEAFF	TGTGCCAGCAGCTCTCAGGTCTCGAACACTGAAGCTTTCTTT